This passage covers 6 T cell receptor beta chains from one sample sequenced in a study of high-grade serous ovarian cancer treatment subgroups. Tumor samples were obtained before definitive surgery or chemotherapy. Produced via immunoSEQ multiplex PCR; TCRdb's table is partial and in-frame only. Among some 20,000 clones listed, around 79% were seen once. The sample comprised tumor tissue. The receptors shown here come from a human donor with high-grade serous ovarian cancer.

The V and J genes are TRBV4-2 and TRBJ2-1; 12 bases agree with TRBD2. The germline CDR1 and CDR2 sequences are LGHNA and YNFKEQ. The CDR3 runs 15 residues. Trimming cost V 5 bases and J 7 bases; bases outside gene matches: 6. For the CDR3, the DNA is TGTGCCAGCAGCACGACTAGCGGGAGCACAAATGAGCAGTTCTTC. Its protein is CASSTTSGSTNEQFF.

The rearrangement joins TRBV2 to TRBJ2-5, with TRBD2 identical over 7 bases. The V gene's germline CDR1 is SNHLY and CDR2 FYNNEI. The CDR3 consists of 14 residues. After removal of 6 bases from V and 1 base from J, the junction contained 5 bases not matched to a gene. CDR3 loop: CASSKGLVQETQYF. Here the CDR3 DNA reads TGTGCCAGCAGCAAAGGACTAGTCCAAGAGACCCAGTACTTC.

V usage is TRBV6-5 and J usage is TRBJ1-6; D remains ambiguous. The germline CDR1 and CDR2 sequences are MNHEY and SVGAGI. The CDR3 runs 15 residues. Trimming took off 6 bases at V and 7 bases at J, with 16 bases between the two ends. The CDR3 region has the DNA TGTGCCAGCAGACCTTCGTACGGGAAGAATTCACCCCTCCACTTT. Its translation: CASRPSYGKNSPLHF.

The rearrangement links TRBV4-2 to TRBJ1-3, with unresolved D. CDR1 and CDR2 (germline): LGHNA, YNFKEQ. This CDR3 is built from 17 residues. With 0 bases removed from V and 0 bases from J, the gap between germline ends came to 12 bases. CDR3 in amino acids: CASSQEVSGYSGNTIYF. CDR3 nucleotides: TGTGCCAGCAGCCAAGAGGTATCGGGGTACTCTGGAAACACCATATATTTT.

The chain couples TRBV7-9 to TRBJ2-7, with TRBD1 identical over 9 bases. Trimming took 5 bases from V and 5 from J; bases not matched to a gene: 7. CDR3 size: 14 residues. Germline lookup yields CDR1 SEHNR and CDR2 FQNEAQ (reference sequence). CDR3 sequence (DNA): TGTGCCAGCAGCCACCGGGACAGGGACCACGAGCAGTACTTC. Protein: CASSHRDRDHEQYF. Drawing the rest from reference TRBV7-9 and TRBJ2-7, the complete variable domain is DTGVSQNPRHKITKRGQNVTFRCDPISEHNRLYWYRQTLGQGPEFLTYFQNEAQLEKSRLLSDRFSAERPKGSFSTLEIQRTEQGDSAMYLCASSHRDRDHEQYFGPGTRLTVT.

J is TRBJ1-1 and V is TRBV9; the D is unclear. CDR1 and CDR2 (germline): SGDLS, YYNGEE. Trimming took off 6 bases at V and 0 bases at J, with 12 bases between the two ends. This CDR3 is built from 14 residues. CDR3: CASTTGVMNTEAFF. CDR3 coding DNA: TGTGCCAGCACTACCGGGGTAATGAACACTGAAGCTTTCTTT.